Below, 9 T cell receptor beta chains from the same sample are listed, as sequenced in a study of spatial heterogeneity in lung cancer. Regarding the study as a whole: Higher tumor mutation counts went along with higher counts of expanded intratumoral alpha and beta TCRs.

TCRdb reanalysed the 5' RACE reads using MiXCR and keeps one entry per CDR3 protein. In the table there are roughly 16,000 distinct CDR3 sequences, 6% to 6.5% of which are singletons. Their specific antigens are unknown. As to time point: sample taken at primary tumor resection. Sequences were derived from lung tumor tissue, sampled at surgery. These receptors originate from a male donor with early-stage non-small cell lung cancer.

This clonotype was seen ten or more times. In a library made to pick up alpha chains, this beta chain is a stray read with a size that means little. The chain recombines TRBV6-2 or TRBV6-3 with TRBJ2-3; D ambiguous. Germline V gene sequence: CDR1 MNHEY, CDR2 SVGEGT. CDR3 size: 14 residues. V lost 4 bases and J 9 bases, leaving 17 bases between the germline ends. DNA of the CDR3: TGTGCCAGCAGTTCTAGGGTGAACTGGGGAACGCAGTATTTT. It codes for CASSSRVNWGTQYF.

The table lists this clonotype with many counts. This beta chain turned up in a library designed for alpha chains; as an off-target read, its abundance says little. The rearrangement links TRBV20-1 to TRBJ1-2; possibly TRBD1 for D (6 bases). CDR3 length: 13 residues. CDR1 and CDR2 (germline): DFQATT, SNEGSKA (reference sequence). Trimming stripped 3 bases from V and 8 bases from J, with 16 bases between. The CDR3 DNA sequence: TGCAGTGCTAGCGGACAGAGGATGAGCGGCTACACCTTC. Translation gives CSASGQRMSGYTF.

To note about this clonotype: A library made for alpha chains picked up this beta chain off target, so its size means little. This rearrangement joins TRBV12-3 or TRBV12-4 to TRBJ1-1; TRBD1 matches 7 bases. With 3 bases clipped from V and 0 bases from J, the junction kept 4 bases outside the gene matches. The CDR3 extends over 15 amino acids. In DNA form, the CDR3 reads TGTGCCAGCAGTTTCCAGACAGGGATGAACACTGAAGCTTTCTTT. It yields the protein CASSFQTGMNTEAFF.

In this sample, this clonotype turned up many times. A library prepared for alpha chains yielded this beta chain as an off-target read; its size is of little meaning. The V call is TRBV7-2, the J call TRBJ2-1; 7 nucleotides align to TRBD1. CDR1 and CDR2 (germline): SGHTA, FQGNSA. The CDR3 is made up of 15 amino acids. Trimming at V came to 3 bases and at J to 4 bases, leaving 6 bases not matched to a gene. CDR3 sequence (DNA): TGTGCCAGCAGCTTTACCGGGACAGCGTACAATGAGCAGTTCTTC. Translated, it gives CASSFTGTAYNEQFF.

The table lists this clonotype with many counts. This beta chain lies outside the target of a library built for alpha chains; its clone size means little. The chain couples TRBV28 to TRBJ2-7, with D hard to call. CDR1 MDHEN and CDR2 SYDVKM come from the germline V gene. V dropped 7 bases and J dropped 7 bases, with 20 bases sitting between them. This CDR3 has 14 amino acids. CDR3 loop: CASTRLEGVREQYF. CDR3 coding DNA: TGTGCCAGCACCAGACTCGAAGGAGTACGGGAGCAGTACTTC.

This clonotype was observed at least ten times. Within a library made for alpha chains, this beta chain is off target, and its count is uninformative. This chain connects TRBV27 to TRBJ2-2; 7 bases are a match to TRBD2. CDR1 MNHEY and CDR2 SMNVEV come from the germline V gene (reference sequence). This CDR3 contains 16 residues. V was clipped by 5 bases and J by 4 bases; unmatched bases: 10. The chain's CDR3 is CASSTAREWFTGELFF. The CDR3 nucleotides are TGTGCCAGCAGTACGGCGCGGGAGTGGTTCACCGGGGAGCTGTTTTTT.

Ten or more counts support this clonotype. For a library built for alpha chains, this beta chain is a stray read; little rests on its size. The genes are TRBV7-2 and TRBJ1-5; D perhaps matches TRBD1 (5 bases). Per the germline V gene, CDR1 is SGHTA and CDR2 is FQGNSA. Trimming took 2 bases from V and 6 from J, leaving 11 bases between them. This CDR3 has 14 amino acids. DNA for the CDR3: TGTGCCAGCAGCTTACGCGGCGGGACTCAGCCCCAGCATTTT. It is translated as CASSLRGGTQPQHF.

This clonotype was counted many times. This beta chain is a stray read from a library made for alpha chains; its abundance is not meaningful. V usage is TRBV7-8 and J usage is TRBJ2-6, with D perhaps being TRBD1 or TRBD2 (5 bases each). V was clipped by 2 bases and J by 0 bases, with 11 bases between them. The length of the CDR3 is 17 residues. Germline CDR1 SGHVS, CDR2 FQNEAQ. In DNA, the CDR3 is TGTGCCAGCAGCTTATTGGGACGGCTCTCTGGGGCCAACGTCCTGACTTTC. Its translation: CASSLLGRLSGANVLTF.

There are many counts of this clonotype. In a library made to pick up alpha chains, this beta chain is a stray read with a size that means little. This sequence joins TRBV7-2 and TRBJ2-4, with 9 bases matching TRBD1. Germline CDR1 SGHTA, CDR2 FQGNSA. The length of the CDR3 is 16 residues. Unmatched junction bases numbered 5, after V lost 1 base and J lost 4 bases. As DNA, the CDR3 is TGTGCCAGCAGCTTAGTCGCCGGGACAGGGAAAAACATTCAGTACTTC. Protein: CASSLVAGTGKNIQYF.